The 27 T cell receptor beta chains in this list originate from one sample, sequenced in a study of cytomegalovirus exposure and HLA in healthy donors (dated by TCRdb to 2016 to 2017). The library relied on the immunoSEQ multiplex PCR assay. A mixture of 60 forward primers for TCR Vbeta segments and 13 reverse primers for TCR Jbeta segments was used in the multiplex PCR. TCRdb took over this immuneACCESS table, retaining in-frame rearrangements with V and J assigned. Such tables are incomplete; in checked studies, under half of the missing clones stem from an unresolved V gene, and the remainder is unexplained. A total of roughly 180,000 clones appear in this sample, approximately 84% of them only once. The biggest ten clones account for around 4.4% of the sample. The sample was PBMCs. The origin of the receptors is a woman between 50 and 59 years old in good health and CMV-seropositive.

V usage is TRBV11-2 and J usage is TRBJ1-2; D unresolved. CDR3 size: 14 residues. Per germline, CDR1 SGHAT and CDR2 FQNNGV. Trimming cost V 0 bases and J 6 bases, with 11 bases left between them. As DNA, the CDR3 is TGTGCCAGCAGCTTAGATCAGGTCAAGAATGGCTACACCTTC. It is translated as CASSLDQVKNGYTF.

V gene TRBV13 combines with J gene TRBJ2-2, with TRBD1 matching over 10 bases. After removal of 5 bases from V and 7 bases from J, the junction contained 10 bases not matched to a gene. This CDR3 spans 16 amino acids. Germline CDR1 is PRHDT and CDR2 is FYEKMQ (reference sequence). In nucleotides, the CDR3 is TGTGCCAGCAGCCCGACCGGGACAGGGGACGACGGGGAGCTGTTTTTT. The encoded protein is CASSPTGTGDDGELFF.

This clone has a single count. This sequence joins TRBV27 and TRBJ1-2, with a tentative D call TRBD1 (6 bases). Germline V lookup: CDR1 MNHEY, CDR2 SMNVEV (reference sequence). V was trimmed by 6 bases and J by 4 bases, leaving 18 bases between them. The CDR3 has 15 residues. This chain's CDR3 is CASSPTGNRPYGYTF. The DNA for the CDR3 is TGTGCCAGCAGCCCTACAGGGAATCGGCCCTATGGCTACACCTTC.

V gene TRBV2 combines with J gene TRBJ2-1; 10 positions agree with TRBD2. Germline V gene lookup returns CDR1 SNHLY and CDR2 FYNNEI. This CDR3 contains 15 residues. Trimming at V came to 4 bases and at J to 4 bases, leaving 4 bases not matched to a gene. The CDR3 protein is CASSGTSGGYNEQFF. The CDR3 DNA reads TGTGCCAGCAGTGGGACTAGCGGAGGGTACAATGAGCAGTTCTTC.

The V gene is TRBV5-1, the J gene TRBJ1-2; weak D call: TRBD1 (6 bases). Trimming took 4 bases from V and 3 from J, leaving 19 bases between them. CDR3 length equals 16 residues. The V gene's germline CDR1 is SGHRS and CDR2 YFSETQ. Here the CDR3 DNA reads TGCGCCAGCAGCCTAGGACAGCTTTCTTCTGACTATGGCTACACCTTC. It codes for CASSLGQLSSDYGYTF.

The CDR3, as DNA: TGTGCCAGCACCAAAGGAGCGGGAGACACCGGGGAGCTGTTTTTT. Protein product: CASTKGAGDTGELFF. This chain links TRBV7-2 with TRBJ2-2; TRBD2 matches at 8 bases. Unmatched junction bases numbered 7, after V lost 7 bases and J lost 3 bases. Germline CDR1 SGHTA, CDR2 FQGNSA. This CDR3 is built from 15 residues.

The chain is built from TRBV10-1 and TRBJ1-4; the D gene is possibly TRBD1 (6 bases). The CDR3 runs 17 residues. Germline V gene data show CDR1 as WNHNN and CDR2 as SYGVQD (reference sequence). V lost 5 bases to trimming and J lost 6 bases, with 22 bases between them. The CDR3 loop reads CASSLRHPRGPDEKLFF. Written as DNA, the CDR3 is TGCGCCAGCAGTTTACGGCACCCCAGGGGACCCGATGAAAAACTGTTTTTT.

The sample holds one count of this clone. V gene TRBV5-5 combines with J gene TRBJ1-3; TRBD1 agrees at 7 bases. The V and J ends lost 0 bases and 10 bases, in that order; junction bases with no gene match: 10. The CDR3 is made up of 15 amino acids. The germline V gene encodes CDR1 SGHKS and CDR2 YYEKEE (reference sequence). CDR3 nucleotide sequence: TGTGCCAGCAGCTTGGGTGTACGGGGACAGAGAACCATATATTTT. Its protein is CASSLGVRGQRTIYF.

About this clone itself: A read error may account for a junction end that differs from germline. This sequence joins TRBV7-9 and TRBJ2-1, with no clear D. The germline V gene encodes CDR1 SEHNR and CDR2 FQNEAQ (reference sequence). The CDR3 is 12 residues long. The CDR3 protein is CSSSPQQDEQFF. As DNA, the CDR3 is TGTTCCAGCAGCCCCCAACAAGATGAGCAGTTCTTC.

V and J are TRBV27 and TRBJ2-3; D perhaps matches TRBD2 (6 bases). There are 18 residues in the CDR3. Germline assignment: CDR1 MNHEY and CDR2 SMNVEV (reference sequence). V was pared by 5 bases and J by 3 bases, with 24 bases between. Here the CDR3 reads CASSPLFVSGVPTDTQYF. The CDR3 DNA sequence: TGTGCCAGCAGTCCCCTTTTTGTGTCGGGAGTGCCGACAGATACGCAGTATTTT.

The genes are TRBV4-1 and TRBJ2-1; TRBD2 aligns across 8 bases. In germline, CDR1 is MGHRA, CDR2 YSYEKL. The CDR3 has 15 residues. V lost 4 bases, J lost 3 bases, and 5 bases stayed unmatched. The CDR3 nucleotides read TGCGCCAGCAGCCTCCCGGGACTAGTCTACAATGAGCAGTTCTTC. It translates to CASSLPGLVYNEQFF.

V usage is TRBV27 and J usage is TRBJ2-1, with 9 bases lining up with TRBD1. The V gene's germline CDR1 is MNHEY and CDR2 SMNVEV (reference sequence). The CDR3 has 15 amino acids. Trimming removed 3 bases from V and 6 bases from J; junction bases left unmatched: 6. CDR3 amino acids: CASSLDRGSVNEQFF. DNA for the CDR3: TGTGCCAGCAGTTTGGACAGGGGATCCGTCAATGAGCAGTTCTTC.

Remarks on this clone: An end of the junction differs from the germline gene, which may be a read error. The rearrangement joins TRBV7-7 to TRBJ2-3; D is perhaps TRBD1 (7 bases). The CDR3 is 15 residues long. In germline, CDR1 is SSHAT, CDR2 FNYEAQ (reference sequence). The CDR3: CASSLAVTGLDTQYF. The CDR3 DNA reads TGTGCTAGCAGCTTAGCGGTGACAGGGTTGGATACGCAGTATTTT.

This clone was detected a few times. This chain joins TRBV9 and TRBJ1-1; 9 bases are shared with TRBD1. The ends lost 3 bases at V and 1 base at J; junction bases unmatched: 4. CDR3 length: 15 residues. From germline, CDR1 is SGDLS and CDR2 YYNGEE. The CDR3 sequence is CASSARGQGNTEAFF. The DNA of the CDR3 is TGTGCCAGCAGCGCCCGGGGACAGGGGAACACTGAAGCTTTCTTT. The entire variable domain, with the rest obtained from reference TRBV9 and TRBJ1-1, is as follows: DSGVTQTPKHLITATGQRVTLRCSPRSGDLSVYWYQQSLDQGLQFLIQYYNGEERAKGNILERFSAQQFPDLHSELNLSSLELGDSALYFCASSARGQGNTEAFFGQGTRLTVV.

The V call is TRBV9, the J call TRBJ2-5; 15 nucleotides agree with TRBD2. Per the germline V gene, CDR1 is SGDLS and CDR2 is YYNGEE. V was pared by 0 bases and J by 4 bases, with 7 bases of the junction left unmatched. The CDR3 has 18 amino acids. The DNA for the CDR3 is TGTGCCAGCAGCGTAGGTGTGGGACTAGCGGGAGGAAGAGAGACCCAGTACTTC. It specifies CASSVGVGLAGGRETQYF.

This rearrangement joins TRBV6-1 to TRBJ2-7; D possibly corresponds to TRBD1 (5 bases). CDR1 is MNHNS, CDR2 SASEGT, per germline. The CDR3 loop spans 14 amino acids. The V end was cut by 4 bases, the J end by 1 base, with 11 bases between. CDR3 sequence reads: CASSGAGSSYEQYF. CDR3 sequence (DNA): TGTGCCAGCAGTGGGGCAGGGTCATCCTACGAGCAGTACTTC.

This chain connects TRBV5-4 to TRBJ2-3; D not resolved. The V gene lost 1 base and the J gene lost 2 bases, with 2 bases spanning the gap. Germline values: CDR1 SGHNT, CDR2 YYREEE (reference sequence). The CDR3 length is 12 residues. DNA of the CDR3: TGTGCCAGCAGCTTGCTCACAGATACGCAGTATTTT. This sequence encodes CASSLLTDTQYF.

The DNA of the CDR3 is TGTGCCAGCAGCTCGTCAGGAGCGGGGGGCTACAATGAGCAGTTCTTC. It translates to CASSSSGAGGYNEQFF. The V gene is TRBV7-2, the J gene TRBJ2-1; 9 nucleotides align to TRBD2. Germline lookup yields CDR1 SGHTA and CDR2 FQGNSA. This CDR3 spans 16 amino acids. V trimming: 4 bases; J trimming: 3 bases; junction bases outside the gene matches: 7.

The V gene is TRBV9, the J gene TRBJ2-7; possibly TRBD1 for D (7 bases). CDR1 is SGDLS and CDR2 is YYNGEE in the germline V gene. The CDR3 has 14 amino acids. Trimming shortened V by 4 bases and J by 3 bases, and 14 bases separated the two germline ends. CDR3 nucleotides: TGTGCCAGCAGCCAGGGGGTAGCGGACTACGAGCAGTACTTC. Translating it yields CASSQGVADYEQYF. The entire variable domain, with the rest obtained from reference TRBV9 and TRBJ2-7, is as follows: DSGVTQTPKHLITATGQRVTLRCSPRSGDLSVYWYQQSLDQGLQFLIQYYNGEERAKGNILERFSAQQFPDLHSELNLSSLELGDSALYFCASSQGVADYEQYFGPGTRLTVT.

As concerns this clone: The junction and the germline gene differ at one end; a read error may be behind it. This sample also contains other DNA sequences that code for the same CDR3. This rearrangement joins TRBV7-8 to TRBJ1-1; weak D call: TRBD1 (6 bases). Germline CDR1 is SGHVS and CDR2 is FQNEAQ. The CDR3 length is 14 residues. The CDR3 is CASSLELGASEAFF. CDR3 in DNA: TGCGCCAGCAGCTTAGAGTTGGGGGCCTCTGAAGCTTTCTTT.

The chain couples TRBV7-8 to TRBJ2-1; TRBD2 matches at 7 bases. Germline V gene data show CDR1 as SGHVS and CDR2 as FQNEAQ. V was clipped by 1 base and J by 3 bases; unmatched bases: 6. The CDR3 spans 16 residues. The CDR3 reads CASSLDGGSIYNEQFF. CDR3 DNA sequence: TGTGCCAGCAGCTTAGACGGCGGGAGTATCTACAATGAGCAGTTCTTC. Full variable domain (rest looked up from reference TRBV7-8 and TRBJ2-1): GAGVSQSPRYKVAKRGQDVALRCDPISGHVSLFWYQQALGQGPEFLTYFQNEAQLDKSGLPSDRFFAERPEGSVSTLKIQRTQQEDSAVYLCASSLDGGSIYNEQFFGPGTRLTVL.

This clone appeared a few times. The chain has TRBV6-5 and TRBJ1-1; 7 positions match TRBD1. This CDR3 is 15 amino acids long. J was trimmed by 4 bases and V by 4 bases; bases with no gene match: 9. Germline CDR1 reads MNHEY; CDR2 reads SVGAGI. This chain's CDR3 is CASSLTGSAGTEAFF. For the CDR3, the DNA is TGTGCCAGCAGTTTGACAGGGTCGGCGGGCACTGAAGCTTTCTTT.

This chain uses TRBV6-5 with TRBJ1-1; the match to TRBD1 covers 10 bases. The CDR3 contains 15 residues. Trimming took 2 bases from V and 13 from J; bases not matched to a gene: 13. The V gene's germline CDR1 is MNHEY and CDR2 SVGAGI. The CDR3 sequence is CASSYHRDRGLRVFF. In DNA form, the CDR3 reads TGTGCCAGCAGTTACCACCGGGACAGGGGTCTTAGGGTTTTCTTT.

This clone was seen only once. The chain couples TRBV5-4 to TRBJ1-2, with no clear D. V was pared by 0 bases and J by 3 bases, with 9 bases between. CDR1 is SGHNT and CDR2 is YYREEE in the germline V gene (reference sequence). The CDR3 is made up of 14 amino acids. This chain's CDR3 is CASSLARQDYGYTF. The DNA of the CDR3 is TGTGCCAGCAGCTTGGCTCGGCAGGACTATGGCTACACCTTC.

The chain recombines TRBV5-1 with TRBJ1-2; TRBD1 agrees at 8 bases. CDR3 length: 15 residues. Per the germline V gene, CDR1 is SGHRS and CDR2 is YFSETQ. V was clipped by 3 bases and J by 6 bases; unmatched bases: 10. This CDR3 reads CASSSQGAAVDGYTF. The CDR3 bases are TGCGCCAGCAGCTCCCAGGGGGCAGCGGTGGATGGCTACACCTTC.

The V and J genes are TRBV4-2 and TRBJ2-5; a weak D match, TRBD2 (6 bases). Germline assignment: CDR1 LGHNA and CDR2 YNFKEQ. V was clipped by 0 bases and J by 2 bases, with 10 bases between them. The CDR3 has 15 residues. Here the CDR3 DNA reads TGTGCCAGCAGCCAAGATCCGGGGGAGCAAGAGACCCAGTACTTC. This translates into CASSQDPGEQETQYF.

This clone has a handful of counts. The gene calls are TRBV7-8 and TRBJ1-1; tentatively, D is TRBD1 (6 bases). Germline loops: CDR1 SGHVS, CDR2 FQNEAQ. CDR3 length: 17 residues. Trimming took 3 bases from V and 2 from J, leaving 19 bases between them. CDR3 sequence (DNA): TGTGCCAGCAGCTTTTGGAGCGGGGGCGTAGGAAACACTGAAGCTTTCTTT. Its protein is CASSFWSGGVGNTEAFF.